This is a list of T cell receptor beta chains from one sample in a study of blood T cell repertoires in COVID-19. Sequencing was performed with immunoSEQ multiplex PCR; in TCRdb, only in-frame clones are kept and a portion is missing. The sample holds roughly 200,000 clones; around 88% are singletons and the top ten take around 1.6%. Sequences were obtained from peripheral blood. Source of these receptors: a man younger than 35 with active or convalescent COVID-19. Each CDR3 is given with its conserved first and last residue. The D gene is left open where the match is weak. Rows may omit the clone size; those that give it use once, few, many or a size class.

D: TRBD1; size: NA; V: TRBV16; J: TRBJ1-2; CDR3: CASSQSRQGDGYTF; DNA: TGTGCCAGCAGCCAATCGAGGCAGGGGGATGGCTACACCTTC
D: TRBD2; size: NA; V: TRBV30; J: TRBJ2-5; CDR3: CAWSSGLEREGTQYF; DNA: TGTGCCTGGAGTTCGGGACTTGAGCGGGAGGGGACCCAGTACTTC
D: NA; size: NA; V: TRBV6-5; J: TRBJ2-7; CDR3: CASSYSIGTPTAEQYF; DNA: TGTGCCAGCAGTTACTCGATCGGGACACCGACCGCCGAGCAGTACTTC
D: TRBD2; size: NA; V: TRBV27; J: TRBJ2-7; CDR3: CASSDTGTRFLYEQYF; DNA: TGTGCCAGCAGTGACACCGGGACTAGATTTCTCTACGAGCAGTACTTC
D: NA; size: few; V: TRBV15; J: TRBJ2-6; CDR3: CATSTGRSGANVLTF; DNA: TGTGCCACCAGCACAGGGCGTTCTGGGGCCAACGTCCTGACTTTC
D: TRBD1; size: once; V: TRBV19; J: TRBJ2-7; CDR3: CASSITGVGEQYF; DNA: TGTGCCAGTAGTATCACAGGGGTTGGCGAGCAGTACTTC
D: NA; size: NA; V: TRBV7-2; J: TRBJ2-1; CDR3: CASSLAVSSYNEQFF; DNA: TGTGCCAGCAGCTTGGCGGTAAGCTCCTACAATGAGCAGTTCTTC
D: TRBD1; size: NA; V: TRBV18; J: TRBJ2-3; CDR3: CASSPGKGDRADTQYF; DNA: TGTGCCAGCTCACCCGGGAAGGGCGACAGGGCAGATACGCAGTATTTT
D: TRBD2; size: NA; V: TRBV6-2/TRBV6-3; J: TRBJ2-1; CDR3: CASSYGLAGVFNEQFF; DNA: TGTGCCAGCAGTTACGGTTTAGCGGGAGTTTTCAATGAGCAGTTCTTC
D: NA; size: NA; V: TRBV19; J: TRBJ2-1; CDR3: CASSIGQNSYNEQFF; DNA: TGTGCCAGTAGTATTGGACAGAACTCCTACAATGAGCAGTTCTTC
D: TRBD1; size: NA; V: TRBV19; J: TRBJ2-2; CDR3: CASSIKFLATGGTGELFF; DNA: TGTGCCAGTAGTATTAAGTTCTTAGCGACAGGGGGGACCGGGGAGCTGTTTTTT
D: NA; size: NA; V: TRBV6-6; J: TRBJ2-7; CDR3: CASSRQVPGYEQYF; DNA: TGTGCCAGCAGCCGACAGGTCCCCGGCTACGAGCAGTACTTC
D: TRBD1; size: NA; V: TRBV5-4; J: TRBJ1-1; CDR3: CASSSGGQGGSNTEAFF; DNA: TGTGCCAGCAGCTCCGGCGGACAGGGGGGTTCGAACACTGAAGCTTTCTTT
D: NA; size: NA; V: TRBV27; J: TRBJ1-1; CDR3: CASSLSFAGSTEAFF; DNA: TGTGCCAGCAGTTTATCGTTTGCCGGGTCAACTGAAGCTTTCTTT
D: TRBD1; size: NA; V: TRBV5-5; J: TRBJ1-2; CDR3: CASSRGGGYGYTF; DNA: TGTGCCAGCAGCAGAGGGGGCGGCTATGGCTACACCTTC
D: NA; size: NA; V: TRBV9; J: TRBJ2-7; CDR3: CASSVVTGGEQYF; DNA: TGTGCCAGCAGCGTAGTGACCGGGGGCGAGCAGTACTTC
D: NA; size: few; V: TRBV3-1/TRBV3-2; J: TRBJ2-7; CDR3: CASSQELSYEQYF; DNA: TGTGCCAGCAGCCAAGAACTGAGCTACGAGCAGTACTTC
D: TRBD1; size: NA; V: TRBV2; J: TRBJ2-7; CDR3: CASRARTGGIYEQYF; DNA: TGTGCCAGCAGGGCAAGGACAGGCGGAATCTACGAGCAGTACTTC
D: NA; size: NA; V: TRBV12-3/TRBV12-4; J: TRBJ2-3; CDR3: CASSLPGTDTQYF; DNA: TGTGCCAGCAGTTTACCAGGGACAGATACGCAGTATTTT
D: TRBD1; size: NA; V: TRBV6-5; J: TRBJ1-2; CDR3: CASSRDRALGGYTF; DNA: TGTGCCAGCAGCCGGGACAGGGCCTTGGGTGGCTACACCTTC
D: TRBD2; size: NA; V: TRBV5-4; J: TRBJ2-3; CDR3: CASSLAGTSGRDTQYF; DNA: TGTGCCAGCAGCTTGGCCGGGACTAGCGGGAGAGATACGCAGTATTTT
D: TRBD2; size: once; V: TRBV6-5; J: TRBJ2-1; CDR3: CASSYVVGGRGGEQFF; DNA: TGTGCCAGCAGTTATGTCGTCGGCGGGAGGGGTGGTGAGCAGTTCTTC
D: NA; size: NA; V: TRBV7-9; J: TRBJ1-4; CDR3: CASQGTIPNEKLFF; DNA: TGTGCCAGCCAGGGCACGATTCCTAATGAAAAACTGTTTTTT
D: NA; size: NA; V: TRBV3-1/TRBV3-2; J: TRBJ2-3; CDR3: CASSQAEGWDTQYF; DNA: TGTGCCAGCAGCCAAGCGGAGGGATGGGATACGCAGTATTTT
D: NA; size: NA; V: TRBV6-1; J: TRBJ1-1; CDR3: CASSEVGPGNAFF; DNA: TGTGCCAGCAGTGAAGTTGGGCCAGGGAACGCTTTCTTT
D: NA; size: once; V: TRBV15; J: TRBJ1-1; CDR3: CATSREVPRAEAFF; DNA: TGTGCCACCAGCAGAGAGGTCCCCCGGGCTGAAGCTTTCTTT
D: TRBD2; size: NA; V: TRBV9; J: TRBJ2-5; CDR3: CASSVEGGPGTQYF; DNA: TGTGCCAGCAGCGTTGAGGGAGGGCCAGGGACCCAGTACTTC
D: NA; size: NA; V: TRBV19; J: TRBJ2-7; CDR3: CASSMTLSPYEQYF; DNA: TGTGCCAGTAGTATGACACTCTCTCCCTACGAGCAGTACTTC
D: TRBD2; size: NA; V: TRBV25-1; J: TRBJ2-7; CDR3: CASSPRLAGDEQYF; DNA: TGTGCCAGCAGTCCACGACTAGCGGGAGACGAGCAGTACTTC
D: NA; size: NA; V: TRBV6-5; J: TRBJ1-2; CDR3: CASTTQGALHGYTF; DNA: TGTGCCAGCACCACACAGGGTGCTTTGCATGGCTACACCTTC
D: TRBD2; size: NA; V: TRBV28; J: TRBJ2-1; CDR3: CASSFPGGLVAGSSSYNEQFF; DNA: TGTGCCAGCAGTTTCCCCGGGGGTTTGGTAGCGGGGTCCAGCTCCTACAATGAGCAGTTCTTC
D: TRBD1; size: NA; V: TRBV25-1; J: TRBJ1-5; CDR3: CASSGTGRGQPQHF; DNA: TGTGCCAGCAGTGGGACAGGGCGAGGTCAGCCCCAGCATTTT
D: NA; size: NA; V: TRBV2; J: TRBJ1-1; CDR3: CASSDYNMNTEAFF; DNA: TGTGCCAGCAGTGATTATAACATGAACACTGAAGCTTTCTTT
D: NA; size: NA; V: TRBV28; J: TRBJ1-1; CDR3: CASSIPIQGKTFF; DNA: TGTGCCAGCAGTATCCCTATACAGGGTAAGACTTTCTTT
D: NA; size: NA; V: TRBV7-3; J: TRBJ1-1; CDR3: CASSPDINTEAFF; DNA: TGTGCCAGCAGTCCGGACATAAACACTGAAGCTTTCTTT
D: NA; size: NA; V: TRBV19; J: TRBJ1-1; CDR3: CASTREGRMNTEAFF; DNA: TGTGCCAGTACTAGGGAGGGACGGATGAACACTGAAGCTTTCTTT
D: NA; size: NA; V: TRBV5-1; J: TRBJ2-3; CDR3: CASSLRSRPDTQYF; DNA: TGCGCCAGCAGCTTGCGCTCTAGACCAGATACGCAGTATTTT
D: NA; size: NA; V: TRBV11-2; J: TRBJ2-1; CDR3: CASSFGDSLGAEQFF; DNA: TGTGCCAGCAGCTTTGGCGACTCCTTAGGGGCTGAGCAGTTCTTC
D: NA; size: NA; V: TRBV13; J: TRBJ1-4; CDR3: CASTGGGVREKLFF; DNA: TGTGCCAGCACCGGCGGCGGAGTGCGCGAAAAACTGTTTTTT
D: TRBD2; size: NA; V: TRBV7-9; J: TRBJ2-1; CDR3: CASSSGLAGGNEQFF; DNA: TGTGCCAGCAGCTCAGGACTAGCGGGAGGGAATGAGCAGTTCTTC
D: NA; size: NA; V: TRBV7-7; J: TRBJ2-5; CDR3: CASSAGPKQETQYF; DNA: TGTGCCAGCAGCGCGGGACCAAAACAAGAGACCCAGTACTTC
D: NA; size: NA; V: TRBV12-3/TRBV12-4; J: TRBJ1-1; CDR3: CASSPPGAFF; DNA: TGTGCCAGCAGTCCACCGGGAGCTTTCTTT
D: NA; size: once; V: TRBV14; J: TRBJ2-1; CDR3: CASSQETRSNEQFF; DNA: TGTGCCAGCAGCCAAGAGACACGGTCCAATGAGCAGTTCTTC
D: NA; size: NA; V: TRBV10-3; J: TRBJ1-1; CDR3: CAIRSDTEAFF; DNA: TGTGCCATCAGATCAGACACTGAAGCTTTCTTT
D: TRBD1; size: NA; V: TRBV5-1; J: TRBJ2-7; CDR3: CASSRPGQGTPEQYF; DNA: TGCGCCAGCAGCCGGCCGGGACAGGGGACTCCCGAGCAGTACTTC
D: NA; size: NA; V: TRBV27; J: TRBJ2-5; CDR3: CASSLLRQNQETQYF; DNA: TGTGCCAGCAGTTTATTGAGGCAGAACCAAGAGACCCAGTACTTC
D: NA; size: NA; V: TRBV7-2; J: TRBJ1-2; CDR3: CASSLESGGQGGYTF; DNA: TGTGCCAGCAGCTTAGAAAGCGGGGGCCAGGGCGGCTACACCTTC
D: TRBD1; size: NA; V: TRBV30; J: TRBJ2-7; CDR3: CAWRFNPGQSYEQYF; DNA: TGTGCCTGGAGGTTTAATCCGGGACAGTCCTACGAGCAGTACTTC
D: NA; size: NA; V: TRBV3-1/TRBV3-2; J: TRBJ2-5; CDR3: CASSQDRAGQETQYF; DNA: TGTGCCAGCAGCCAAGATAGGGCGGGGCAAGAGACCCAGTACTTC
D: TRBD2; size: NA; V: TRBV7-2; J: TRBJ2-1; CDR3: CASAVATSATYNEQFF; DNA: TGTGCCAGCGCCGTTGCGACTAGCGCCACATACAATGAGCAGTTCTTC
D: TRBD1; size: NA; V: TRBV27; J: TRBJ1-5; CDR3: CASSLQGDSSNQPQHF; DNA: TGTGCCAGCAGTTTACAGGGGGACTCTAGCAATCAGCCCCAGCATTTT
D: TRBD1; size: few; V: TRBV5-1; J: TRBJ1-1; CDR3: CASSGGTGVEAFF; DNA: TGCGCCAGCAGCGGGGGGACAGGTGTTGAAGCTTTCTTT
D: NA; size: NA; V: TRBV28; J: TRBJ2-5; CDR3: CASSSHTGTAGETQYF; DNA: TGTGCCAGCAGTTCCCATACCGGGACAGCGGGAGAGACCCAGTACTTC
D: NA; size: NA; V: TRBV15; J: TRBJ1-3; CDR3: CATSSPSGNTIYF; DNA: TGTGCCACCAGCAGTCCCTCGGGAAACACCATATATTTT
D: NA; size: NA; V: TRBV10-3; J: TRBJ2-3; CDR3: CAISESRQGATDTQYF; DNA: TGTGCCATCAGTGAGTCGCGGCAGGGCGCCACAGATACGCAGTATTTT